This T cell receptor (beta chain) was recovered during a study of blood T cell repertoires in COVID-19. Study details: The analysed material was cDNA or gDNA that came from T cells, B-cell-depleted T cells, or PBMCs.

TCRdb keeps only in-frame clones here, not all; method: immunoSEQ multiplex PCR. The sample holds hundreds of thousands of clones; 75% to 90% are singletons and the top ten take 2% to 2.5%. The germline CDR1 and CDR2 sequences are MNHNS and SASEGT. Germline trimming cut 3 bases from V and 1 base from J; bases unmatched to any gene: 5. CDR3 length equals 15 residues. This clone came up a few times. The chain recombines TRBV6-1 with TRBJ2-7; 8 bases are shared with TRBD1. Sequenced: PBMCs or T cells enriched from blood (not recorded which). This sequence originates from a woman younger than 30 who had recovered from COVID-19. The CDR3 DNA is TGTGCCAGCAGTGAGAGGACAGGGATTTCCTACGAGCAGTACTTC. It translates to CASSERTGISYEQYF.